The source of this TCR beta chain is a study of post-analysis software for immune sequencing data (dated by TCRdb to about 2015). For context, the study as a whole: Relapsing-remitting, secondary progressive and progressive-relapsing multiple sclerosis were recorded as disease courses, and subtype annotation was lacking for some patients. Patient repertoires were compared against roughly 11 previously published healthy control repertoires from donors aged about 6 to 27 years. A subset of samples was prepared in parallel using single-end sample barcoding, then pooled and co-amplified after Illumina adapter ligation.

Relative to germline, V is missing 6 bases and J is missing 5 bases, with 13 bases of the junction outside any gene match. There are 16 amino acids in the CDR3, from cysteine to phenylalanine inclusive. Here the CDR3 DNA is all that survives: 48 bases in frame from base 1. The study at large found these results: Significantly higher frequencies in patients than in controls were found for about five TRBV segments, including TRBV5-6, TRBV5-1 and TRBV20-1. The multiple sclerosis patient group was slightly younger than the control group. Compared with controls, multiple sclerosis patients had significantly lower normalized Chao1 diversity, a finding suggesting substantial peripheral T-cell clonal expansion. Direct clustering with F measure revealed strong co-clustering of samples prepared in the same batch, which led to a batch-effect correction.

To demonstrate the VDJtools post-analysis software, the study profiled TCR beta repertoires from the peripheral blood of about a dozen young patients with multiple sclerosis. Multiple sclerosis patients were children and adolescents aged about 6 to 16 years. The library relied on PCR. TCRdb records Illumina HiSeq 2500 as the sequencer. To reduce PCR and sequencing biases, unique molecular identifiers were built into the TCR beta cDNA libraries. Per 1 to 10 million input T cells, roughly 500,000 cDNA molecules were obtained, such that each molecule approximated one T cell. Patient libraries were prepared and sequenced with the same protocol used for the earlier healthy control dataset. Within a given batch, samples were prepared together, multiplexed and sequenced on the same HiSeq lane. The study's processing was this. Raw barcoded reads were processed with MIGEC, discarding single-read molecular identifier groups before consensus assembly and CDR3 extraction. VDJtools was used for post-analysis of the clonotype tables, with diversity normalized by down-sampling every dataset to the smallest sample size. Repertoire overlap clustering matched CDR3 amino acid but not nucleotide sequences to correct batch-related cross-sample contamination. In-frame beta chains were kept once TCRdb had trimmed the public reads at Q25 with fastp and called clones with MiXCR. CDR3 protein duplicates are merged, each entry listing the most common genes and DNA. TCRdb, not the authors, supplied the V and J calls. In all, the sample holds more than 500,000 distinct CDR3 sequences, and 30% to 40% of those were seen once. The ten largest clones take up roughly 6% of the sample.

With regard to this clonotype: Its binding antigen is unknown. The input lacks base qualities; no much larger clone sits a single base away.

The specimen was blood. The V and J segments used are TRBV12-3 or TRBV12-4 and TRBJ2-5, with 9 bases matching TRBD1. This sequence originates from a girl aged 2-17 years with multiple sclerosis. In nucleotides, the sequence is TGTGCCAGCAGCCCGGTTGAAGGGACAGGGTTGGAGACCCAGTACTTC. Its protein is CASSPVEGTGLETQYF.